These T cell receptor beta chains were read from a single sample in a study of vaccination and CD4 T cells after COVID-19. What these receptors recognize is not known. MiXCR, applied by TCRdb to the PCR reads, yields one record per CDR3 protein. The sample holds about 9,200 distinct CDR3 sequences, 60% seen once. Sequences were derived from cultured CD4+ T cells from blood, sampled after SARS-CoV-2 vaccination. These receptor sequences come from a human donor with COVID-19. CDR3s include the opening cysteine and the closing phenylalanine or tryptophan. D genes are given only for firm matches. Expanded clones are given a class, and other clones once, few, many or no size at all.

- | - | TRBJ2-7 | TRBV6-1 | CASSEGWSTSNEQYF | TGTGCCAGCAGTGAAGGTTGGAGCACGTCCAACGAGCAGTACTTC
- | - | TRBJ1-5 | TRBV7-8 | CASSYVGGSNQPQHF | TGTGCCAGCAGCTATGTGGGGGGTAGCAATCAGCCCCAGCATTTT
- | - | TRBJ1-5 | TRBV4-1 | CASSQGPRVGGYSNQPQHF | TGCGCCAGCAGCCAGGGCCCCAGGGTTGGGGGATATAGCAATCAGCCCCAGCATTTT
- | - | TRBJ2-6 | TRBV20-1 | CSARARSGANVLTF | TGCAGTGCTAGAGCTCGATCTGGGGCCAACGTCCTGACTTTC
few | - | TRBJ1-5 | TRBV7-9 | CASSSSGTRNQPQHF | TGTGCCAGCAGCTCGTCCGGGACAAGAAATCAGCCCCAGCATTTT
- | - | TRBJ1-3 | TRBV20-1 | CSARSAQGGNTIYF | TGCAGTGCTAGGTCGGCTCAGGGAGGAAACACCATATATTTT
few | - | TRBJ2-1 | TRBV6-1 | CASSRDTSYNEQFF | TGTGCCAGCAGTCGGGACACCTCCTACAATGAGCAGTTCTTC
- | - | TRBJ2-2 | TRBV7-2 | CASSLPTNTGELFF | TGTGCCAGCAGCTTACCAACGAACACCGGGGAGCTGTTTTTT
- | - | TRBJ1-6 | TRBV27 | CASGGNSPLHF | TGTGCCAGCGGGGGCAATTCACCCCTCCACTTT
- | - | TRBJ1-2 | TRBV20-1 | CSARESGLGYTF | TGCAGTGCTAGAGAATCAGGGCTTGGCTACACCTTC
few | - | TRBJ1-2 | TRBV20-1 | CSARVIWRTRGGYTF | TGCAGTGCTAGAGTCATTTGGCGGACCAGGGGTGGCTACACCTTC
- | - | TRBJ2-1 | TRBV7-6 | CASSLGRAGSYNEQFF | TGTGCCAGCAGCTTAGGGCGAGCGGGCTCCTACAATGAGCAGTTCTTC
- | - | TRBJ2-2 | TRBV6-4 | CASSVQPHDVGELFF | TGTGCCAGCAGTGTCCAGCCTCACGACGTCGGGGAGCTGTTTTTT
- | - | TRBJ2-7 | TRBV11-2 | CASSLRGDEQYF | TGTGCCAGCAGCTTAAGGGGCGACGAGCAGTACTTC
- | - | TRBJ2-3 | TRBV7-8 | CASSLFQGFADTQYF | TGTGCCAGCAGCTTATTCCAGGGATTCGCAGATACGCAGTATTTT
few | - | TRBJ1-1 | TRBV7-9 | CASSPQTRGNTEAFF | TGTGCCAGCAGCCCGCAGACGAGGGGGAACACTGAAGCTTTCTTT
few | TRBD2 | TRBJ2-7 | TRBV6-1 | CASSPPGGSYEQYF | TGTGCCAGCAGCCCCCCCGGGGGGAGCTACGAGCAGTACTTC
few | - | TRBJ2-6 | TRBV20-1 | CSARDLGGANVLTF | TGCAGTGCTAGAGATTTGGGTGGGGCCAACGTCCTGACTTTC
- | - | TRBJ2-1 | TRBV20-1 | CSARDGTHYNEQFF | TGCAGTGCTAGAGATGGGACACATTACAATGAGCAGTTCTTC
few | - | TRBJ1-5 | TRBV6-4 | CASRGSVKPQHF | TGTGCCAGCAGAGGGTCGGTAAAGCCCCAGCATTTT
few | - | TRBJ1-3 | TRBV28 | CASSAKRGIGNTIYF | TGTGCCAGCAGTGCGAAAAGGGGGATTGGAAACACCATATATTTT
- | TRBD1 | TRBJ2-7 | TRBV6-5 | CASSYSRTGGASEQYF | TGTGCCAGCAGTTACTCGAGGACAGGGGGCGCGTCGGAGCAGTACTTC
- | - | TRBJ1-1 | TRBV5-4 | CASSPDMDGEAFF | TGTGCCAGCAGCCCGGACATGGACGGTGAAGCTTTCTTT
- | TRBD1 | TRBJ1-2 | TRBV20-1 | CSASTGGGGYTF | TGCAGTGCCAGCACAGGGGGCGGAGGCTACACCTTC
- | TRBD2 | TRBJ2-5 | TRBV4-2 | CASTPSASGARGETQYF | TGTGCCAGCACCCCCTCGGCTAGCGGGGCCCGCGGGGAGACCCAGTACTTC
few | - | TRBJ2-1 | TRBV15 | CATSSRRSNEQFF | TGTGCCACCAGCTCCCGACGGTCTAATGAGCAGTTCTTC
- | TRBD1 | TRBJ1-1 | TRBV20-1 | CSARVAGQGMNTEAFF | TGCAGTGCTAGAGTAGCGGGACAGGGAATGAACACTGAAGCTTTCTTT
- | - | TRBJ1-1 | TRBV20-1 | CSAKTFTEAFF | TGCAGTGCTAAGACATTCACTGAAGCTTTCTTT
- | TRBD2 | TRBJ2-3 | TRBV7-8 | CASSLILLAGGTDTQYF | TGTGCCAGCAGCTTAATCCTACTAGCGGGGGGCACAGATACGCAGTATTTT
- | - | TRBJ1-1 | TRBV2 | CASSEVEQGEAFF | TGTGCCAGCAGTGAAGTAGAACAGGGTGAAGCTTTCTTT
few | - | TRBJ1-5 | TRBV20-1 | CSASSSAAGDQPQHF | TGCAGTGCTAGTAGTTCCGCGGCCGGGGATCAGCCCCAGCATTTT
large | TRBD1 | TRBJ1-2 | TRBV11-2 | CASSPRMRQGYGYTF | TGTGCCAGCAGCCCCCGGATGAGACAGGGCTATGGCTACACCTTC
- | - | TRBJ1-1 | TRBV7-9 | CASSVSVRTEAFF | TGTGCCAGCAGCGTCAGCGTGAGAACTGAAGCTTTCTTT
- | TRBD2 | TRBJ2-2 | TRBV20-1 | CSARMWNCSGGAVSGELFF | TGCAGTGCTAGGATGTGGAACTGTAGCGGGGGGGCGGTAAGTGGGGAGCTGTTTTTT
- | - | TRBJ1-6 | TRBV6-1 | CASSGRSSYNSPLHF | TGTGCCAGCAGTGGCAGGAGCTCCTATAATTCACCCCTCCACTTT
- | - | TRBJ1-6 | TRBV5-8 | CASPLGRGNSPLHF | TGTGCCAGCCCGCTTGGTAGGGGAAATTCACCCCTCCACTTT
- | - | TRBJ1-2 | TRBV28 | CASSLWSAEGYTF | TGTGCCAGCAGTTTATGGTCAGCGGAAGGCTACACCTTC
- | TRBD1 | TRBJ2-7 | TRBV5-4 | CASSGPGQVLSEQYF | TGTGCCAGCAGCGGGCCGGGACAGGTTTTATCCGAGCAGTACTTC
few | - | TRBJ2-2 | TRBV20-1 | CSAPGPATGGELFF | TGCAGTGCTCCGGGACCGGCCACGGGCGGGGAGCTGTTTTTT
- | TRBD2 | TRBJ2-1 | TRBV19 | CASKETSGTYNEQFF | TGTGCCAGTAAGGAGACTAGCGGGACGTACAATGAACAGTTCTTC
once | - | TRBJ1-3 | TRBV28 | CASSEILAGNTIYF | TGTGCCAGCAGTGAGATTTTGGCAGGAAACACCATATATTTT
once | TRBD1 | TRBJ1-1 | TRBV2 | CASSDGDRGRGTEAFF | TGTGCCAGCAGTGACGGGGACAGGGGACGAGGTACTGAAGCTTTCTTT
- | - | TRBJ2-1 | TRBV7-9 | CASSLDEFQFF | TGTGCCAGCAGCCTCGACGAATTTCAGTTCTTC
- | - | TRBJ1-1 | TRBV6-1 | CASRNWRVNTEAFF | TGTGCCAGCAGAAACTGGCGAGTCAACACTGAAGCTTTCTTT
- | - | TRBJ2-1 | TRBV21-1 | CASSKVWGRTYNEQFF | TGTGCCAGCAGCAAAGTCTGGGGGAGGACCTACAATGAGCAGTTCTTC
- | TRBD2 | TRBJ2-7 | TRBV7-2 | CASSERLAGDRTKYF | TGTGCCAGCAGCGAACGACTAGCGGGGGACCGTACTAAGTACTTC
- | TRBD1 | TRBJ1-1 | TRBV19 | CASLRDRVDTEAFF | TGTGCCAGCCTCCGGGACAGGGTGGACACTGAAGCTTTCTTT
- | - | TRBJ1-6 | TRBV20-1 | CSARDGVRGNNSPLHF | TGCAGTGCTAGAGATGGGGTTAGGGGCAATAATTCACCCCTCCACTTT
- | - | TRBJ2-2 | TRBV7-7 | CASSTTTSGELFF | TGTGCTAGCAGCACGACTACCTCCGGGGAGCTGTTTTTT
- | TRBD1 | TRBJ1-2 | TRBV20-1 | CSGDTGDKLYGYTF | TGCAGTGGGGACACAGGGGATAAGTTGTATGGCTACACCTTC
- | - | TRBJ1-6 | TRBV30 | CGSRDRRLSPLHF | TGTGGATCCCGAGACAGGAGGCTTTCACCCCTCCACTTT
- | - | TRBJ1-5 | TRBV6-1 | CASSGRGGDTYSNQPQHF | TGTGCCAGCAGTGGGAGGGGAGGGGACACTTATAGCAATCAGCCCCAGCATTTT
- | - | TRBJ1-5 | TRBV27 | CASRMTESNQPQHF | TGTGCCAGCAGGATGACGGAGAGCAATCAGCCCCAGCATTTT
- | - | TRBJ2-1 | TRBV7-2 | CASSLAYGPYNEQFF | TGTGCCAGCAGCTTAGCCTACGGTCCCTACAATGAGCAGTTCTTC
- | - | TRBJ2-2 | TRBV7-2 | CASSFKTGELFF | TGTGCCAGCAGCTTTAAGACCGGGGAGCTGTTTTTT
few | - | TRBJ1-1 | TRBV6-1 | CASSQNPEGNTEAFF | TGTGCCAGCAGCCAAAACCCAGAGGGGAACACTGAAGCTTTCTTT
- | - | TRBJ1-5 | TRBV30 | CAWSYGTANQPQHF | TGTGCCTGGAGTTACGGGACGGCGAATCAGCCCCAGCATTTT
- | TRBD1 | TRBJ1-5 | TRBV6-2/TRBV6-3 | CASSPISPGQGNQPQHF | TGTGCCAGCAGCCCCATCTCCCCGGGACAGGGGAATCAGCCCCAGCATTTT
- | - | TRBJ1-6 | TRBV6-4 | CASSEARDSPLHF | TGTGCCAGCAGTGAGGCCAGGGACTCACCCCTCCACTTT
- | - | TRBJ1-1 | TRBV2 | CASSDRRSSTWATEAFF | TGTGCCAGCAGTGATAGGAGGAGTTCTACTTGGGCCACTGAAGCTTTCTTT